This T cell receptor beta chain came from a study of blood T cells in healthy people across ages. Overall study context: With template switching, about one barcoded beta molecule was captured per two T cells.

A second PCR, run for roughly 7 to 11 cycles, used a sample-barcoded 5' primer plus a J-beta primer mix. MiXCR, applied by TCRdb to the 5' RACE reads, yields one record per CDR3 protein. Among 550,000 to 750,000 distinct CDR3 sequences listed, 21% were seen once. Study-level findings and limits: Leaving the PBMCs unsorted stopped any conclusive comparison of naive versus antigen-experienced cells. Comparison with aged donors showed that long-lived donors had more naive CD4+ cells and higher diversity.

V was shortened by 5 bases and J by 1 base, with 18 bases between the two germline ends. The germline CDR1 and CDR2 sequences are DFQATT and SNEGSKA (reference sequence). This CDR3 comprises 15 residues. For every donor, a draw yielded approximately 9.8 milliliters of peripheral blood. Comments on this clonotype: Its antigen is not known.

The chain has TRBV20-1 and TRBJ2-7; D is unclear. The sample consisted of blood. The sequence derives from a man between 65 and 79 years old in good health. CDR3 residues: CSAAPRLGHSYEQYF. In DNA, the CDR3 is TGCAGTGCTGCTCCGAGGCTAGGCCATTCCTACGAGCAGTACTTC.